Listed below are T cell receptor beta chains from one sample, sequenced in a study of blood T cell repertoires in COVID-19. The table came from immunoSEQ multiplex PCR; TCRdb's copy has only in-frame clones and leaves some out. The repertoire consists of a few hundred thousand clones, with approximately 89% occurring once and the leading ten covering 3.9%. Sequencing was done on a sample of peripheral blood. All receptors derive from a woman aged 60 to 75 with COVID-19, enrolled during active disease. Both conserved end residues are part of each CDR3. D genes are given only for firm matches. The size of a clone is reported for some rows only, either as once, few or many, or as a class for expanded clones.

.	TRBV10-2	TRBJ1-3	.	TGCGCCAGCAGTGATTGGAGTAGCGCCCGAAACACCATATATTTT	CASSDWSSARNTIYF
.	TRBV5-5	TRBJ2-7	.	TGTGCCAGCAGCTTTAATTTACAGATCGATACCTACGAGCAGTACTTC	CASSFNLQIDTYEQYF
.	TRBV2	TRBJ1-1	TRBD1	TGTGCCAGCAGCCAACGACAGGGGGCATTTACTGAAGCTTTCTTT	CASSQRQGAFTEAFF
.	TRBV28	TRBJ1-5	.	TGTGCCAGCCGAGATAGCAATCAGCCCCAGCATTTT	CASRDSNQPQHF
.	TRBV27	TRBJ1-2	TRBD1	TGTGCCAGCAGTCGAGTAGGGACAGGGGGAAACTATGGCTACACCTTC	CASSRVGTGGNYGYTF
.	TRBV5-5	TRBJ2-1	TRBD1	TGTGCCAGCAGCTCACCCTCCGGGACAGGGGGCAATGAGCAGTTCTTC	CASSSPSGTGGNEQFF
.	TRBV27	TRBJ1-2	TRBD1	TGTGCCAGCGCCGGGACAGCTGCTAACTATGGCTACACCTTC	CASAGTAANYGYTF
.	TRBV11-2	TRBJ1-2	TRBD1	TGTGCCAGCAGCTCCCTGGACAGGGAATGGGGCTACACCTTC	CASSSLDREWGYTF
.	TRBV28	TRBJ2-6	.	TGTGCCAGCATTGGTACGGGCCGCAAAGGGAGTACTGGGGCCAACGTCCTGACTTTC	CASIGTGRKGSTGANVLTF
.	TRBV18	TRBJ1-4	.	TGTGCCAGCTCAAGGGCGCGGGGAGCAACTAATGAAAAACTGTTTTTT	CASSRARGATNEKLFF
.	TRBV28	TRBJ1-6	.	TGTGCCAGCGTGGCGGGGTCCTTCCCCCTCCACTTT	CASVAGSFPLHF
.	TRBV7-6	TRBJ1-6	.	TGTGCCAGCAGCTTATACATCCTTACTCCTAGCTCCTATAATTCACCCCTCCACTTT	CASSLYILTPSSYNSPLHF
few	TRBV29-1	TRBJ1-1	.	TGCAGCGTTGAAGTGCCGGGATCCAACACTGAAGCTTTCTTT	CSVEVPGSNTEAFF
.	TRBV5-6	TRBJ2-7	.	TGTGCCAGCAGCTTGTGGACAGCCCTTGGCGCCTCCTACGAGCAGTACTTC	CASSLWTALGASYEQYF
.	TRBV4-1	TRBJ1-1	.	TGCGCCAGCAGCCTCAGGTGGGGGGACCCACGAGACACTGAAGCTTTCTTT	CASSLRWGDPRDTEAFF
once	TRBV7-8	TRBJ1-1	TRBD1	TGTGCCAGCAGCTTCGGGACAGGGACTACTGAAGCTTTCTTT	CASSFGTGTTEAFF
.	TRBV3-1/TRBV3-2	TRBJ1-1	.	TGTGCCAGCAGCCAGGTTGGAGTGAACACTGAAGCTTTCTTT	CASSQVGVNTEAFF
many	TRBV29-1	TRBJ2-7	.	TGCAGCGTTGAAGTCCGACAGGCCGGGTACGAGCAGTACTTC	CSVEVRQAGYEQYF
.	TRBV7-6	TRBJ2-1	.	TGTGCCAGCAGCCCTCGGGCGGGCTCCAATGAGCAGTTCTTC	CASSPRAGSNEQFF
.	TRBV15	TRBJ1-6	.	TGTGCCACCAGTCCAGGGGAGGGTTCACCCCTCCACTTT	CATSPGEGSPLHF
.	TRBV18	TRBJ1-6	.	TGTGCCAGCTCACCACCGGCCCCGGGTAATTCACCCCTCCACTTT	CASSPPAPGNSPLHF
.	TRBV18	TRBJ1-1	.	TGTGCCAGCTCACCACCGTCGGCGAACGGAGGTACTGAAGCTTTCTTT	CASSPPSANGGTEAFF
few	TRBV4-1	TRBJ1-6	.	TGCGCCAGCAGCCAAGATCACGGCAGACACTATAATTCACCCCTCCACTTT	CASSQDHGRHYNSPLHF
.	TRBV2	TRBJ1-4	TRBD1	TGTGCCAGCAGTGCACAGGGGGCACCTAATGAAAAACTGTTTTTT	CASSAQGAPNEKLFF
.	TRBV13	TRBJ2-2	TRBD1	TGTGCCAGCAGCCACCTCCCGAAGACAGGGGGCTTTCACACCGGGGAGCTGTTTTTT	CASSHLPKTGGFHTGELFF
.	TRBV7-7	TRBJ2-5	TRBD2	TGTGCCAGCAGCTTAGAGGCCGGGACTAGCGGGGAGACCCAGTACTTC	CASSLEAGTSGETQYF
.	TRBV6-5	TRBJ2-1	.	TGTGCCAGCAGTTACGTCGGGGTGGGTGAGCAGTTCTTC	CASSYVGVGEQFF
.	TRBV14	TRBJ2-1	TRBD2	TGTGCCAGCAGTCCCCAGGAGGTAGCGGGGGGTGGGGATGAGCAGTTCTTC	CASSPQEVAGGGDEQFF
few	TRBV6-5	TRBJ1-2	TRBD1	TGTGCCAGCAGTTACGGGGACAGGGGAGATGGCTACACCTTC	CASSYGDRGDGYTF
.	TRBV11-3	TRBJ1-6	TRBD1	TGTGCCAGCAGCAGATCAGGGGGGCATTCACCCCTCCACTTT	CASSRSGGHSPLHF
.	TRBV19	TRBJ1-5	.	TGTGCCAGTACCCAGGGCAATCAGCCCCAGCATTTT	CASTQGNQPQHF
.	TRBV7-9	TRBJ2-7	TRBD1	TGTGCCAGCAGCTCCCGGGACAGGGGGCAGCACGAGCAGTACTTC	CASSSRDRGQHEQYF